The present T cell receptor (beta chain) was sequenced within a study of monozygotic twins with inflammatory bowel disease. The germline gives CDR1 SGHAT, CDR2 FQDESV (reference sequence). The CDR3 runs 14 residues. This clonotype is called medium-sized based on its frequency. Antigen: not known. Whole-study results and caveats: IBD patients, compared with healthy twins, shared fewer clonotypes with others (especially with disease activity).

TCRdb reprocessed the 5' RACE reads, keeping one entry per CDR3 protein, no DNA. Across 400,000 to 500,000 distinct CDR3 sequences, the top ten clones capture approximately 2.3% of the sample. Sequenced: blood. The chain links TRBV11-1 to TRBJ2-1. The receptor was isolated from a human donor with ulcerative colitis or Crohn's disease, or a healthy co-twin of an affected twin (not recorded which). CDR3 in amino acids: CASSIAGEMAEQFF.